This TCR beta chain was retrieved from a study of cytomegalovirus exposure and HLA in healthy donors. Study-wide background: HLA-typed donors contributed some 85 million unique TCRs, which were held in an early data release. Regarding the study as a whole: Earlier analysis looked at TCR beta V segments, and most were productive about 90% or about 30% of the time. It was likely that a cluster of highly shared sequence variants was a sequencing artifact. The only immune exposure information that was available was CMV serostatus.

Researchers ran the PCR with 60 Vbeta and 13 Jbeta primers. This table comes from immunoSEQ multiplex PCR, and its TCRdb copy is limited to in-frame clones, with some not included. Its table records fewer than 150,000 clones. Germline-derived CDR1 and CDR2 are SGHNT and YYREEE (reference sequence). The J segment lost 8 bases and the V segment lost 3 bases, leaving 4 bases of the junction unmatched. This CDR3 spans 13 amino acids. About this clone: Its antigen is currently unknown.

The chain combines TRBV5-4 with TRBJ1-2; 10 positions agree with TRBD1. Sequencing was performed on PBMCs. This clonotype originated in a man in his late teens or twenties in good health and CMV-seronegative. The CDR3 nucleotides read TGTGCCAGCAGCTCGGGACAGGGGCCAGGCTACACCTTC. Encoded protein: CASSSGQGPGYTF.